The clone carrying this T cell receptor (beta chain) was seen a single time. The data were obtained in a study of blood T cell repertoires in COVID-19. Study background: Nucleic acid was either cDNA or gDNA, and it came from T cells, B-cell-depleted T cells, or PBMCs.

Generated by immunoSEQ multiplex PCR, the TCRdb table keeps only in-frame clones and is missing some. Of 200,000 to 250,000 clones listed, 85% to 90% were seen once; the top ten hold about 1.5%. This CDR3 contains 12 residues. The germline CDR1 and CDR2 sequences are DFQATT and SNEGSKA (reference sequence). Trimming stripped 3 bases from V and 1 base from J, with 7 bases between. The chain combines TRBV20-1 with TRBJ2-7, with D maybe TRBD1 (6 bases). The specimen sequenced was peripheral blood. The sequence was collected from a man between 18 and 35 years old with active or convalescent COVID-19. CDR3 residues: CSASGQSYEQYF. DNA of the CDR3: TGCAGTGCTAGTGGACAGTCCTACGAGCAGTACTTC.